This T cell receptor (beta chain) was recorded in a study of PD-1 blockade in classical Hodgkin lymphoma. Germline loops: CDR1 SGHNT, CDR2 YYREEE (reference sequence). The CDR3 contains 15 residues. The V segment lost 0 bases and the J segment 2 bases; nucleotides outside the gene matches: 5. The patients all showed relapse after autologous stem cell transplantation, while their brentuximab vedotin exposure varied. Sequencing used immunoSEQ multiplex PCR; TCRdb keeps in-frame clones, though not all of them. The repertoire has tens of thousands of clones, 81% of them found once; the top ten carry 15% to 20%.

This clonotype was sampled from a human donor with classical Hodgkin lymphoma. The input for sequencing was peripheral blood mononuclear cells (PBMCs), taken at baseline. The rearrangement uses TRBV5-4 and TRBJ2-7, with 7 bases lining up with TRBD2. Here the CDR3 reads CASSLAGGPPYEQYF. The DNA for the CDR3 is TGTGCCAGCAGCTTGGCGGGAGGCCCCCCCTACGAGCAGTACTTC.